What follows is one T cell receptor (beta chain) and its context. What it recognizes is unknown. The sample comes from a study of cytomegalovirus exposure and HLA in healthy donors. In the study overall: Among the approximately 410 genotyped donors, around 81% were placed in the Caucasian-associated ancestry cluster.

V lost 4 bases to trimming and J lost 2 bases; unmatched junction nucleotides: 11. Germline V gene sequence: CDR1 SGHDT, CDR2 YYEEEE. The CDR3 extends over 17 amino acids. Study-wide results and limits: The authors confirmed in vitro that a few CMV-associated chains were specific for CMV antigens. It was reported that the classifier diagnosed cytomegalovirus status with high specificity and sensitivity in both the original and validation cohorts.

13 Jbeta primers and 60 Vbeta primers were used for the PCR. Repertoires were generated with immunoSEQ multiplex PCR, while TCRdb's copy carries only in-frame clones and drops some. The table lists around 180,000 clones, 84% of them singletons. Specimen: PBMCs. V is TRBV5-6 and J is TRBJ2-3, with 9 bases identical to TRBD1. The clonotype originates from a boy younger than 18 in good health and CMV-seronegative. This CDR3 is CASSPKGQGTTTDTQYF. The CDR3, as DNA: TGTGCCAGCAGCCCGAAGGGACAGGGAACGACCACAGATACGCAGTATTTT.